The T cell receptor (beta chain) under discussion was sequenced for a study of technical replicates of blood from a handful of donors. The data were produced by immunoSEQ multiplex PCR, yet TCRdb's version contains in-frame clones alone and is incomplete. This sample has some 30,000 clones, with roughly nine tenths found just once. Germline V gene data show CDR1 as LGHNT and CDR2 as FRNRAP. CDR3 length: 16 amino acids. V was clipped by 0 bases and J by 3 bases; unmatched bases: 5. The chain couples TRBV12-5 to TRBJ1-3; 7 nucleotides agree with TRBD1. The sequencing input was PBMCs. The origin of this receptor is a human donor in good health. Some clones in this sample may be carry-over from other donors' samples. The CDR3 region is CASGLVLGGDGNTIYF. The CDR3 region has the DNA TGTGCTAGTGGTTTGGTTCTAGGGGGCGATGGAAACACCATATATTTT.